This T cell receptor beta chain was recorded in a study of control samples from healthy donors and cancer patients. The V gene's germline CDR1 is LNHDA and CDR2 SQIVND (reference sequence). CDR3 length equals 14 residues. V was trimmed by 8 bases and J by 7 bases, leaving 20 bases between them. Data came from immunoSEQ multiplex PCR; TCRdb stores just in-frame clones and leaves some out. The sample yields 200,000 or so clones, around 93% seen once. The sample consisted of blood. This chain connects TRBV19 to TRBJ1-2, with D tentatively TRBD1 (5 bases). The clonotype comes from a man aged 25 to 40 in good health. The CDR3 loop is CASRPGQSGIGYTF. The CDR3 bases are TGTGCCAGTCGCCCCGGACAATCGGGTATTGGCTACACCTTC.